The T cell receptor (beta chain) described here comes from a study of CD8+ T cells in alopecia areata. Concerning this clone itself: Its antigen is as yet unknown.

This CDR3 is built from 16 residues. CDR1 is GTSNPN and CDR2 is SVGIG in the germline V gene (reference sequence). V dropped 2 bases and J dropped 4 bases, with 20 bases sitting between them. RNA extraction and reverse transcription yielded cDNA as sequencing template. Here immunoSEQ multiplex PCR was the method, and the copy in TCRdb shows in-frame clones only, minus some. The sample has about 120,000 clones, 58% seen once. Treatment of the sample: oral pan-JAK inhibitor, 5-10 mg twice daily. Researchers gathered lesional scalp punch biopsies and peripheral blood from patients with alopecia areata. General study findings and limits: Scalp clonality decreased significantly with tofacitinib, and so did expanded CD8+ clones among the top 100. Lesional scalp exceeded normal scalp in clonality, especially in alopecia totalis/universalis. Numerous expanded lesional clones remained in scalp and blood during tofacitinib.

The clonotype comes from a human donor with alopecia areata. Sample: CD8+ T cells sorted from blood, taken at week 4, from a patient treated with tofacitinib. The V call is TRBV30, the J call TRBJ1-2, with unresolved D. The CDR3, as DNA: TGTGCCTGGAGTCCTATCCCCGGGCCCCATGGCTATGGCTACACCTTC. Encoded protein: CAWSPIPGPHGYGYTF.